This paragraph reports one T cell receptor (beta chain). The data originate from a study of T cells expressing NK-cell markers. In germline, CDR1 is LGHNA, CDR2 YSLEER. The CDR3 is made up of 14 amino acids. TCRdb re-called the 5' RACE reads and gives one entry per CDR3 protein, without DNA. This listing includes 20,000 to 25,000 distinct CDR3 sequences. The chain carries TRBV4-3 and TRBJ1-3. This TCR was recovered from a man between 18 and 69 years old in good health. Sample: blood T cells: a sorted CD56 or NKG2C T cell subset, CD4+ or CD8+ T cells, or bulk PBMC T cells (not recorded which). CDR3 protein: CASSQGSSGNTIYF.